This is a list of T cell receptor beta chains from one sample in a study of CD4 and CD8 cells across lung adenocarcinoma regions. TCRdb passed the PCR reads through MiXCR, listing each CDR3 protein once. The table has around 19,000 distinct CDR3 sequences, about 54% seen once. The source material was CD8+ T cells from the center of a lung tumor. The receptors stem from a female donor with lung adenocarcinoma. The CD4 and CD8 labels of this study may be unreliable. The CDR3 runs from the conserved cysteine through the conserved F or W. A D gene is named only where the DNA matches it firmly. Some rows mark clone size as missing; the rest say once, few, many or name a class of expanded clone.

CDR3 DNA,CDR3 protein,V gene,D gene,clone size,J gene
TGTGCCAGCAGCGAATGGGGCGGACTAGCCCTCGGGGAGCAGTTCTTC,CASSEWGGLALGEQFF,TRBV14,TRBD2,many,TRBJ2-1
TGTGCCAGCAGCCCTGGACATTACAATGAGCAGTTCTTC,CASSPGHYNEQFF,TRBV11-3,.,many,TRBJ2-1
TGTGCCAGCGCTGGGGAAAAGAAATACAATGAGCAGTTCTTT,CASAGEKKYNEQFF,TRBV28,.,.,TRBJ2-3
TGTGCCAGCAGACTAGTGAACGAGCAGTTCTTC,CASRLVNEQFF,TRBV27,.,medium-sized,TRBJ2-1
TGTGGCAGCGGAGCCAAAGATACGCAGTATTTT,CGSGAKDTQYF,TRBV27,.,once,TRBJ2-3
TGTGCCAGCAGTGAAGACAGGGGATATGGCTACACCTTC,CASSEDRGYGYTF,TRBV6-1,TRBD1,.,TRBJ1-2
TGTGCCAGTATGGACAGGGGGTTAAACACTGAAGCTTTCTTT,CASMDRGLNTEAFF,TRBV6-1,TRBD1,few,TRBJ1-1
TGTGCCAGCAGAAGGGGGGTAGCGGGAGACAGTGAGCAGTTCTTC,CASRRGVAGDSEQFF,TRBV6-1,TRBD2,.,TRBJ2-1
TGTGCCAGCAGTTACTCAGCCCCGAAGATCTCCTACGAGCAGTACTTC,CASSYSAPKISYEQYF,TRBV6-5,.,.,TRBJ2-7
TGTGCCAGCAGTTACTCCCGGGGGGGCAATGAGCAGTTCTTC,CASSYSRGGNEQFF,TRBV6-5,TRBD2,many,TRBJ2-1
TGTGCCAGCAGGCGCGGGGGCGGTACCCAAAACACCCAGTACTTC,CASRRGGGTQNTQYF,TRBV6-1,.,.,TRBJ2-5
TGTGCCAGCAGACGCGGGGGCAGGGGCCCAGAGACCCAGTACTTT,CASRRGGRGPETQYF,TRBV27,.,.,TRBJ2-5
TGTGCCAGCAGTCCGGGGGTCATGGGCACCGGGGAGCTGTTTTTT,CASSPGVMGTGELFF,TRBV12-3/TRBV12-4,.,once,TRBJ2-2
TGTGCCAGCAGTGAAGCATGGGGTAGACTCGGCTACGAGCAGTACTTC,CASSEAWGRLGYEQYF,TRBV6-1,.,medium-sized,TRBJ2-7
TGTGCCAGCACCCTCCAGGGGGAAGTTTCCTACGAGCAGTACTTC,CASTLQGEVSYEQYF,TRBV11-3,TRBD1,many,TRBJ2-7
TGTGCCAGCAGCCAAGGCGGACCTTACAATGAGCAGTTCTTC,CASSQGGPYNEQFF,TRBV4-2,.,few,TRBJ2-1
TGTGCCAGCAGGAGTCAGGGGCAAGGGGCCAACGTCCTGACTTTC,CASRSQGQGANVLTF,TRBV27,.,.,TRBJ2-6
TGCGCCACCGAGCGGGATAGCATGACGCAGTATTTT,CATERDSMTQYF,TRBV10-2,TRBD2,.,TRBJ2-3
TGTGCCAGCAGCTTAGGAAAGGAGACCCAGTACTTC,CASSLGKETQYF,TRBV7-6,.,few,TRBJ2-5
TGTGCCAGCAGTGTAGCCGGGACAGGAAATTCACCCCTCCACTTT,CASSVAGTGNSPLHF,TRBV12-3/TRBV12-4,TRBD1,few,TRBJ1-6
TGTGCCAGCAGTTACCGGGGACTAGCGGGATACACAGATACGCAGTATTTT,CASSYRGLAGYTDTQYF,TRBV6-5,TRBD2,many,TRBJ2-3
TGCGCCAGCAGTGCAGGAATCTCTGGAAACACCATATATTTT,CASSAGISGNTIYF,TRBV10-1,.,.,TRBJ1-3
TGTGCCAGCAGCCAAGCTAAGGAGGGCTACACCTTC,CASSQAKEGYTF,TRBV3-1,.,once,TRBJ1-2
TGCGCCAGCAGCCTGGGGGCGGAAGCGGTTGAAGCTTTCTTT,CASSLGAEAVEAFF,TRBV5-1,.,once,TRBJ1-1
TGTGCGGTGGGGCTGTGGGCCAAAAACATTCAGTACTTT,CAVGLWAKNIQYF,TRBV6-1,.,.,TRBJ2-4
TGTGCCAGCAGTTTAGTAGCGTCCGGGACACCCCTCCACTTT,CASSLVASGTPLHF,TRBV27,.,medium-sized,TRBJ1-6
TGTGCCATCGGTGAGGGAGGGGGTGGCCAAGATACGCAGTATTTT,CAIGEGGGGQDTQYF,TRBV10-3,.,.,TRBJ2-3
TGTGCCAGCAACTCCCGGGTCTCGCCCAATGAGCAGTTCTTC,CASNSRVSPNEQFF,TRBV6-1,.,.,TRBJ2-1
TGTGCCAGCAGTCCAGGACTAGCGGGGACCACAGATACGCAGTATTTT,CASSPGLAGTTDTQYF,TRBV6-1,TRBD2,many,TRBJ2-3
TGTGCCAGCACCAGGGGGCCCTGGAATGAGCAGTTCTTC,CASTRGPWNEQFF,TRBV6-1,TRBD1,.,TRBJ2-1
TGTGCCAGCACCACTTCAAGGGGCTTTGCAGATACGCAGTATTTT,CASTTSRGFADTQYF,TRBV28,.,.,TRBJ2-3
TGCGCCAGCAGTGAGTCCGACCTACTGGGAGGCACAAATACTCAGTACTTC,CASSESDLLGGTNTQYF,TRBV10-1,.,.,TRBJ2-4
TGTGCCAGCAGTGCCGAAGGATACACTGAAGCTTTCTTT,CASSAEGYTEAFF,TRBV6-1,.,.,TRBJ1-1
TGTGCCAGCAGCTTATTTCCTCTGACTAGCGGGAGGGGGGGTGAGCAGTTCTTC,CASSLFPLTSGRGGEQFF,TRBV11-3,TRBD2,few,TRBJ2-1
TGTGCCAGGAGCCCCGTCCAAGATACGCAGTACTTC,CARSPVQDTQYF,TRBV27,.,.,TRBJ2-5
TGCGTTGGCCTGGGCCTCGCGGGTGTGATCACAGATACGCAGTACTTC,CVGLGLAGVITDTQYF,TRBV10-2,.,.,TRBJ2-7
TGTGCCACCCTCGGGGACAGGGCCCATTCTACCTTC,CATLGDRAHSTF,TRBV6-4,TRBD1,few,TRBJ1-2
TGTGCCAGCAGCTTAGCGGGAGGGGTCGAGCAGTACTTC,CASSLAGGVEQYF,TRBV7-2,TRBD2,.,TRBJ2-7
TGCGCCAGCAGCCAAGAGGTGGCTAGCGGGAGTCGGGAGCAGTTCTTC,CASSQEVASGSREQFF,TRBV4-1,TRBD2,many,TRBJ2-1
TGTGCCAGCAGGGGGGGGACTAGCTATGAGCAGTTCTTC,CASRGGTSYEQFF,TRBV27,TRBD2,many,TRBJ2-1
TGTGCCAGGGGGCTGCGAGCCAAAAACATGCAGTACTTC,CARGLRAKNMQYF,TRBV24-1,.,few,TRBJ2-4
TGTGCCAGCAGTGATTCGGCACTAGCTGTTTGGGAGCAGTACTTC,CASSDSALAVWEQYF,TRBV6-4,.,.,TRBJ2-7
TGCGCCAGCAGCCAATGGACGGGGGGTACAGATACGCAGTATTTT,CASSQWTGGTDTQYF,TRBV4-1,TRBD2,few,TRBJ2-3
TGCGCCAGCAGCTTGCTTGACAATGAGCAGTTCTTC,CASSLLDNEQFF,TRBV5-1,.,.,TRBJ2-1
TGTGCCAGCAGGGCGGGAGGGCCGGGCGAGACCCAGTACTTC,CASRAGGPGETQYF,TRBV6-1,TRBD2,.,TRBJ2-5